Sequencing of this TCR beta chain was carried out in a study of tumor-infiltrating lymphocytes in oesophageal squamous cell carcinoma. The CDR3 covers 15 residues. CDR1 is ENHRY, CDR2 SYGVKD, per germline. The V end lost 0 bases, the J end lost 6 bases, and 11 bases lay between the germline ends. TCRdb re-called the PCR reads with MiXCR, one entry per CDR3 protein. The sample holds around 20,000 distinct CDR3 sequences; approximately 40% are singletons and the top ten take roughly 14%. Sequenced material: normal esophageal tissue next to the tumor. The source is a male donor with esophageal squamous cell carcinoma. The rearrangement uses TRBV10-3 and TRBJ2-2; possibly TRBD2 for D (6 bases). The CDR3 DNA follows: TGTGCCATCAGTGAGTCGCGGAGGGCCGCCGGGGAGCTGTTTTTT. Protein product: CAISESRRAAGELFF.